What follows are 18 T cell receptor beta chains derived from one specimen sequenced in a study of T cell repertoires in cytomegalovirus infection. These receptors' targets are unknown. Each CDR3 protein gets one entry after TCRdb re-called the reads with MiXCR. The sample includes about 770,000 distinct CDR3 sequences, almost 30% of them seen just once. The sequenced sample was cultured CD8+ T cells from PBMCs, obtained from culture after CMV antigen stimulation. The receptors were sampled from a human donor in good health (CMV status not recorded). Some clones in this sample may be carry-over from other donors' samples.

A remark on this clonotype: The junction does not match germline at one end; this may be a read error. This chain links TRBV10-3 with TRBJ2-5; D not resolved. CDR3 length: 14 residues. Germline CDR1 and CDR2: ENHRY and SYGVKD. The CDR3 nucleotides read TGTGCCATCAGTGAGTCGGTCAGCGTCGAGACCCAGGACTTC. Amino acids: CAISESVSVETQDF.

The chain links TRBV12-3 or TRBV12-4 to TRBJ2-6, with unresolved D. V lost 3 bases and J 2 bases, leaving 8 bases between the germline ends. This CDR3 contains 15 residues. Here the CDR3 reads CASSFIKAGANVLTF. The DNA of the CDR3 is TGTGCCAGCAGTTTTATCAAGGCTGGGGCCAACGTCCTGACTTTC.

The table lists this clonotype with a few counts. This chain links TRBV5-6 with TRBJ1-2; D gene unclear. Germline-derived CDR1 and CDR2 are SGHDT and YYEEEE. CDR3 length: 15 amino acids. Trimming took 2 bases from V and 4 from J, leaving 15 bases between them. The CDR3 loop is CASSFLSRSSYGYTF. For the CDR3, the DNA is TGTGCCAGCAGCTTTCTTTCCAGGTCGAGCTATGGCTACACCTTC.

This chain uses TRBV6-1 with TRBJ2-7, with D unresolved. Trimming removed 5 bases from V and 0 bases from J, with 11 bases in between. The length of the CDR3 is 14 residues. Looked up from germline, CDR1 is MNHNS and CDR2 is SASEGT. In DNA form, the CDR3 reads TGTGCCAGCAGTCAGGAAGGGTACTCCTACGAGCAGTACTTC. Translation gives CASSQEGYSYEQYF.

V is TRBV5-5 and J is TRBJ2-5; D possibly corresponds to TRBD2 (7 bases). The CDR3 extends over 15 amino acids. Per the germline V gene, CDR1 is SGHKS and CDR2 is YYEKEE (reference sequence). With 0 bases removed from V and 4 bases from J, the gap between germline ends came to 13 bases. Written as DNA, the CDR3 is TGTGCCAGCAGCTTGGACTGGGGAGGGGGAGAGACCCAGTACTTC. Protein product: CASSLDWGGGETQYF. The whole variable domain, filled in from reference TRBV5-5 and TRBJ2-5, reads DAGVTQSPTHLIKTRGQQVTLRCSPISGHKSVSWYQQVLGQGPQFIFQYYEKEERGRGNFPDRFSARQFPNYSSELNVNALLLGDSALYLCASSLDWGGGETQYFGPGTRLLVL.

This rearrangement joins TRBV18 to TRBJ2-2; no clear D gene. Germline V CDR1 and CDR2: KGHSH, LQKENI. CDR3 size: 17 residues. The V and J ends lost 3 bases and 0 bases respectively, with 14 bases between them. The CDR3 sequence: CASSPLKQISNTGELFF. The CDR3 nucleotides are TGTGCCAGCTCACCGCTAAAACAAATTTCGAACACCGGGGAGCTGTTTTTT. Variable domain in full (rest from reference TRBV18 and TRBJ2-2): NAGVMQNPRHLVRRRGQEARLRCSPMKGHSHVYWYRQLPEEGLKFMVYLQKENIIDESGMPKERFSAEFPKEGPSILRIQQVVRGDSAAYFCASSPLKQISNTGELFFGEGSRLTVL.

The rearrangement links TRBV19 to TRBJ1-2; D gene unclear. The germline gives CDR1 LNHDA, CDR2 SQIVND (reference sequence). V was trimmed by 5 bases and J by 2 bases, leaving 15 bases between them. This CDR3 region has 15 residues. CDR3 amino acids: CASSPSPMPNYGYTF. For the CDR3, the DNA is TGTGCCAGTAGTCCCTCACCGATGCCAAACTATGGCTACACCTTC.

This rearrangement joins TRBV7-2 to TRBJ2-7; 7 bases are a match to TRBD2. The CDR3 is made up of 14 amino acids. V trimming: 0 bases; J trimming: 4 bases; junction bases outside the gene matches: 3. CDR1 is SGHTA and CDR2 is FQGNSA in the germline V gene. The CDR3 protein is CASSLAGGGYEQYV. In DNA, the CDR3 is TGTGCCAGCAGCTTAGCCGGCGGGGGTTACGAGCAGTACGTC.

This chain links TRBV6-5 with TRBJ2-1; 12 bases fit TRBD1. Trimming at V came to 5 bases and at J to 6 bases, leaving 11 bases not matched to a gene. Germline V CDR1 and CDR2: MNHEY, SVGAGI. CDR3 length: 17 residues. CDR3: CASSTTPGTGGFNEQFF. In DNA form, the CDR3 reads TGTGCCAGCAGTACGACCCCCGGGACAGGGGGCTTCAATGAGCAGTTCTTC.

The rearrangement links TRBV28 to TRBJ1-2; D gene unclear. This CDR3 spans 14 amino acids. Trimming left V 7 bases short and J 3 bases short, with 15 bases between. Germline values: CDR1 MDHEN, CDR2 SYDVKM. CDR3 DNA: TGTGCCAGCACTATGGCCTTTACCTACTATGGCTACACCTTC. Protein: CASTMAFTYYGYTF.

This clonotype turned up a few times. The chain links TRBV7-2 to TRBJ1-2, with a tentative D call TRBD1 (5 bases). The CDR3 length is 15 residues. The germline V gene has CDR1 SGHTA and CDR2 FQGNSA. The germline V and J ends were trimmed by 1 base and 4 bases, with 13 bases remaining between them. CDR3 sequence (DNA): TGTGCCAGCAGCTTAGTAGCAGGGAATCCCTATGGCTACACCTTC. It is translated as CASSLVAGNPYGYTF.

The chain joins TRBV5-6 to TRBJ1-2; TRBD1 matches at 8 bases. Germline trimming cut 4 bases from V and 4 bases from J; bases unmatched to any gene: 6. The CDR3 spans 14 residues. In germline, CDR1 is SGHDT, CDR2 YYEEEE. This CDR3 is CASSRGQGVYGYTF. CDR3 in DNA: TGTGCCAGCAGCCGTGGACAGGGAGTCTATGGCTACACCTTC.

The chain is built from TRBV9 and TRBJ2-2; 7 nucleotides line up with TRBD2. V lost 0 bases to trimming and J lost 4 bases; unmatched junction nucleotides: 6. Germline V CDR1 and CDR2: SGDLS, YYNGEE. This CDR3 has 16 amino acids. The CDR3 nucleotides are TGTGCCAGCAGCGTAGATGGCGGGGGAGGCACCGGGGAGCTGTTTTTT. This codes for CASSVDGGGGTGELFF. The whole variable domain, remainder taken from reference TRBV9 and TRBJ2-2, is DSGVTQTPKHLITATGQRVTLRCSPRSGDLSVYWYQQSLDQGLQFLIQYYNGEERAKGNILERFSAQQFPDLHSELNLSSLELGDSALYFCASSVDGGGGTGELFFGEGSRLTVL.

This clonotype was seen only a few times. This chain links TRBV12-3 or TRBV12-4 with TRBJ1-1; 7 nucleotides agree with TRBD1. The CDR3 covers 13 residues. J lost 8 bases, V lost 4 bases, and 7 bases had no gene match. CDR3 residues: CASSSPGQPEAFF. DNA of the CDR3: TGTGCCAGCAGTTCGCCGGGACAGCCGGAAGCTTTCTTT.

This clonotype was picked up many times. V is TRBV7-2 and J is TRBJ2-1; 7 nucleotides match TRBD2. This CDR3 is built from 15 residues. The V gene's germline CDR1 is SGHTA and CDR2 FQGNSA. Trimming cost V 3 bases and J 2 bases; bases outside gene matches: 4. CDR3 coding DNA: TGTGCCAGCAGCTTCATGGGGGGGGCCTACAATGAGCAGTTCTTC. It translates to CASSFMGGAYNEQFF.

This clonotype was counted only a few times. The chain uses TRBV11-1 and TRBJ2-1, with D possibly matching TRBD1 (6 bases). Germline assignment: CDR1 SGHAT and CDR2 FQDESV (reference sequence). V gave up 5 bases and J gave up 4 bases, with 12 bases separating them. The CDR3 consists of 14 residues. Written as DNA, the CDR3 is TGTGCCAGCAGCGCCTCGACAGGTTACAATGAGCAGTTCTTC. The encoded protein is CASSASTGYNEQFF. Based on the CDR3 plus reference TRBV11-1 and TRBJ2-1, the full variable domain is EAEVAQSPRYKITEKSQAVAFWCDPISGHATLYWYRQILGQGPELLVQFQDESVVDDSQLPKDRFSAERLKGVDSTLKIQPAELGDSAMYLCASSASTGYNEQFFGPGTRLTVL.

The chain recombines TRBV2 with TRBJ2-6; D is unresolved. Trimming pared 11 bases from V and 5 bases from J, leaving 16 bases between. This CDR3 has 14 residues. Germline V lookup: CDR1 SNHLY, CDR2 FYNNEI. The CDR3 DNA reads TGTGCCGGCGGCCAACTCTGGAGGGCCAACGTCCTGACTTTC. This sequence encodes CAGGQLWRANVLTF.

The V and J genes are TRBV4-3 and TRBJ2-7; D not resolved. The germline CDR1 and CDR2 sequences are LGHNA and YSLEER. This CDR3 has 16 residues. V lost 1 base and J lost 0, with 13 bases in between. CDR3 coding DNA: TGCGCCAGCAGCCAAGTAACAGCCCTTTCCTCCTACGAGCAGTACTTC. This codes for CASSQVTALSSYEQYF.